The present entry profiles one TCR beta chain with its context. Trimming cost V 5 bases and J 1 base, with 11 bases left between them. This CDR3 has 14 amino acids. In germline, CDR1 is MNHEY, CDR2 SVGAGI. Some clones are missing from TCRdb's copy, which holds only in-frame ones; the method was immunoSEQ multiplex PCR. Of roughly 70,000 clones in the sample, about 94% are singletons; the top ten hold over 2.5%. This record comes from a study of control samples from healthy donors and cancer patients. The sequenced sample consisted of blood. The chain combines TRBV6-5 with TRBJ1-1; D gene ambiguous. This clonotype was sampled from a woman aged 30 to 39 in good health. The CDR3 is CASSPSTANTEAFF. CDR3 nucleotide sequence: TGTGCCAGCAGTCCCTCGACTGCGAACACTGAAGCTTTCTTT.